The rows below give T cell receptor beta chains drawn from one sample of a study of blood T cell repertoires in COVID-19. The data were produced by immunoSEQ multiplex PCR, yet TCRdb's version contains in-frame clones alone and is incomplete. Altogether 150,000 to 200,000 clones are present, approximately 81% being singletons, with the ten largest covering roughly 5.7%. The sequenced sample was PBMCs or T cells enriched from blood (not recorded which). Receptors originate from a woman in her thirties or forties with acute COVID-19. The CDR3 runs from the conserved cysteine through the conserved F or W. The D gene is left open where the match is weak. Not all rows give a size; the values are once, few, many and, for expanded clones, a class.

J,size,V,D,DNA,CDR3
TRBJ2-7,once,TRBV30,-,TGTGCCTGGAGTCGGAGTTACGAGCAGTACTTC,CAWSRSYEQYF
TRBJ1-1,few,TRBV15,-,TGTGCCACCAGCCAACGGCTGACTCTGAACACTGAAGCTTTCTTT,CATSQRLTLNTEAFF
TRBJ2-3,few,TRBV19,-,TGTGCCAGTAGTACCCCTCAGGGGAGCGGTTCAGATACGCAGTATTTT,CASSTPQGSGSDTQYF
TRBJ2-3,-,TRBV9,-,TGTGCCAGCAGCGTCAGCGCCACAGATACGCAGTATTTT,CASSVSATDTQYF
TRBJ2-3,-,TRBV19,-,TGTGCCAGTGCTAGCGTCTATAGCACAGATACGCAGTATTTT,CASASVYSTDTQYF
TRBJ2-1,few,TRBV4-2,TRBD2,TGTGCCAGCAGCCAAGTGTCTAGCGGGAGCGATGAGCAGTTCTTC,CASSQVSSGSDEQFF
TRBJ2-1,-,TRBV6-4,TRBD2,TGTGCCAGCAGCCGGACTAGCGGGAGCGATGAGCAGTTCTTC,CASSRTSGSDEQFF
TRBJ2-5,-,TRBV7-2,TRBD2,TGTGCCAGCAGCTTACGGCTAGCGGGAATGGGAGAGACCCAGTACTTC,CASSLRLAGMGETQYF
TRBJ2-3,-,TRBV19,-,TGTGCCAGTAGTGGCTCAACAGTGACAGATACGCAGTATTTT,CASSGSTVTDTQYF
TRBJ2-3,-,TRBV2,TRBD1,TGTGCCAGCAGTGATTTTGGACAGGTCCCACCTAGCACAGATACGCAGTATTTT,CASSDFGQVPPSTDTQYF
TRBJ2-1,-,TRBV18,TRBD2,TGTGCCAGCTCACCACCAAGACTAGCGGGAGGGTACAATGAGCAGTTCTTC,CASSPPRLAGGYNEQFF
TRBJ1-1,-,TRBV4-1,-,TGCGCCAGCAGCCAAGGTGCGGACTTGGCTTTCTTT,CASSQGADLAFF
TRBJ1-2,-,TRBV10-3,-,TGTGCCATCAGTGATCCGGGAGTCTATGGCTACACCTTC,CAISDPGVYGYTF
TRBJ2-1,-,TRBV6-5,TRBD2,TGTGCCAGCAGTTCCCGGACTAGCGGCTCCTACAATGAGCAGTTCTTC,CASSSRTSGSYNEQFF
TRBJ1-1,-,TRBV2,TRBD1,TGTGCCAGCGGGACAGGGGGAACTGAAGCTTTCTTT,CASGTGGTEAFF
TRBJ2-3,few,TRBV29-1,-,TGCAGCGTTTCCCCTTGGGAGGATACGCAGTATTTT,CSVSPWEDTQYF
TRBJ2-1,once,TRBV4-2,TRBD2,TGTGCCAGCAGCCAAAGCGATAGCGGGAGCGACGAGCAGTTCTTC,CASSQSDSGSDEQFF
TRBJ1-2,-,TRBV18,-,TGTGCCAGCTCGACCCCTGGGACATTTACTAACTATGGCTACACCTTC,CASSTPGTFTNYGYTF
TRBJ1-1,-,TRBV2,-,TGTGCCAGCAATCCACAGAGGGGGGGTGGTGAAGCTTTCTTT,CASNPQRGGGEAFF
TRBJ2-1,-,TRBV5-6,TRBD2,TGTGCCAGCAGCTTGTGGGCGGGAGGACGGTACAATGAGCAGTTCTTC,CASSLWAGGRYNEQFF
TRBJ1-5,-,TRBV27,-,TGTGCCAGCAGTTTGGGGGGGGGACAGCCCCAGCATTTT,CASSLGGGQPQHF
TRBJ1-2,-,TRBV19,TRBD1,TGTGCCAGTAGTATGAGACAGGGGGCGAATGGCTACACCTTC,CASSMRQGANGYTF